This T cell receptor beta chain appears in the sequencing data of a study of TIL therapy for anti-PD-1-resistant metastatic lung cancer. The study, taken as a whole, reports: Many TIL product clones were absent from baseline tumor, suggesting clonal contraction.

Details on this clone: No antigen is known for it.

The time point was: pre-treatment sample, taken before nivolumab and TIL therapy. Pleural nodules or supraclavicular lymph nodes made up most of the excised metastases sampled. The libraries were made with immunoSEQ v3. TCRdb's copy holds only in-frame clones and misses some; the assay was immunoSEQ multiplex PCR. The table has approximately 87,000 clones, about 71% seen once. The CDR3 contains 17 residues. Germline V gives CDR1 MDHEN, CDR2 SYDVKM. The trim removed 2 bases at V and 3 bases at J, leaving 10 bases unmatched. The receptor's source is a person aged 25 to 79 with non-small cell lung cancer. V is TRBV28 and J is TRBJ2-5; 9 positions match TRBD2. Specimen: tumor tissue, collected at baseline. The CDR3 spells CASSLMARTSAKETQYF. As DNA, the CDR3 is TGTGCCAGCAGTTTAATGGCCCGGACTAGCGCCAAAGAGACCCAGTACTTC.